This entry lists 21 T cell receptor beta chains sequenced from one sample in a study of blood T cell repertoires in COVID-19. The data were produced by immunoSEQ multiplex PCR, yet TCRdb's version contains in-frame clones alone and is incomplete. The sample contains about 290,000 clones, under 90% of which appear only once. What was sequenced was peripheral blood. These receptors were obtained from a woman younger than 45 with COVID-19, enrolled during active disease.

The chain joins TRBV27 to TRBJ2-1, with 10 bases aligning to TRBD2. Germline V CDR1 and CDR2: MNHEY, SMNVEV (reference sequence). The CDR3 totals 15 residues. J was trimmed by 4 bases and V by 4 bases; bases with no gene match: 4. CDR3 coding DNA: TGTGCCAGCAGTTCACTAGCGGGGTCTTACAATGAGCAGTTCTTC. This translates into CASSSLAGSYNEQFF.

The gene calls are TRBV28 and TRBJ1-4, with D possibly TRBD1 on 5 matching bases. With 2 bases removed from V and 0 bases from J, the gap between germline ends came to 10 bases. The CDR3 totals 16 residues. CDR1 and CDR2 (germline): MDHEN, SYDVKM. CDR3: CASSLDGAATNEKLFF. CDR3 bases: TGTGCCAGCAGTTTAGATGGGGCGGCAACTAATGAAAAACTGTTTTTT.

The genes are TRBV2 and TRBJ2-2; 8 positions match TRBD1. In germline, CDR1 is SNHLY, CDR2 FYNNEI. With V trimmed by 7 bases and J by 6 bases, 7 bases remained unmatched. This CDR3 comprises 14 residues. The chain's CDR3 is CASNGQGGAGELFF. CDR3 DNA sequence: TGTGCCAGCAACGGACAGGGTGGGGCCGGGGAGCTGTTTTTT. Full variable domain (outside the CDR3, taken from reference TRBV2 and TRBJ2-2): EPEVTQTPSHQVTQMGQEVILRCVPISNHLYFYWYRQILGQKVEFLVSFYNNEISEKSEIFDDQFSVERPDGSNFTLKIRSTKLEDSAMYFCASNGQGGAGELFFGEGSRLTVL.

The genes are TRBV5-6 and TRBJ1-4; D might be TRBD1 (5 bases). The V and J ends lost 1 base and 8 bases respectively, with 12 bases between them. From germline, CDR1 is SGHDT and CDR2 YYEEEE. The length of the CDR3 is 14 residues. The CDR3 loop reads CASSLSQGREKLFF. CDR3 sequence (DNA): TGTGCCAGCAGCTTGTCCCAGGGAAGGGAAAAACTGTTTTTT.

The chain joins TRBV2 to TRBJ2-2; 13 nucleotides agree with TRBD2. This CDR3 region has 17 residues. V trimming: 6 bases; J trimming: 7 bases; junction bases outside the gene matches: 11. The germline gives CDR1 SNHLY, CDR2 FYNNEI. Here the CDR3 reads CASSRPTSGGAGGELFF. In nucleotides, the CDR3 is TGTGCCAGCAGCCGCCCCACTAGCGGGGGGGCCGGCGGGGAGCTGTTTTTT.

The J gene is TRBJ1-5, the V gene TRBV7-2; no reliable D call. This CDR3 has 15 amino acids. Germline V gene sequence: CDR1 SGHTA, CDR2 FQGNSA. Trimming took 1 base from V and 9 from J, leaving 16 bases between them. The CDR3 loop is CASSLGSERGRPQHF. The DNA of the CDR3 is TGTGCCAGCAGCTTAGGGTCAGAAAGAGGGAGGCCCCAGCATTTT.

The V call is TRBV3-1 (or the pseudogene TRBV3-2), the J call TRBJ1-3; maybe TRBD1 (6 bases). CDR1 and CDR2 from the germline V gene are LGHDT and YNNKEL (reference sequence). The CDR3 loop spans 17 amino acids. V lost 10 bases to trimming and J lost 0 bases, with 22 bases between them. The CDR3 DNA is TGTGCCAATTCTCTATGGGCCCAGGGGCTCTCTGGAAACACCATATATTTT. Translation: CANSLWAQGLSGNTIYF.

V gene TRBV2 combines with J gene TRBJ2-1, with D possibly being TRBD2 (7 bases). CDR1 is SNHLY, CDR2 FYNNEI, per germline. The V and J ends lost 4 bases and 7 bases respectively, with 23 bases between them. The CDR3 totals 17 residues. Written as DNA, the CDR3 is TGTGCCAGCAGTGCGGGGGGCCGGACTCTCCTGGATAATGAGCAGTTCTTC. As protein: CASSAGGRTLLDNEQFF.

This chain joins TRBV11-2 and TRBJ1-2, with 8 bases aligning to TRBD1. CDR1 is SGHAT and CDR2 is FQNNGV in the germline V gene. The CDR3 is 17 residues long. After removal of 5 bases from V and 6 bases from J, the junction contained 17 bases not matched to a gene. In DNA form, the CDR3 reads TGTGCCAGCAGCCCCCGGACAGGGTCGGGTTCTTATAATGGCTACACCTTC. This encodes CASSPRTGSGSYNGYTF.

The chain recombines TRBV4-1 with TRBJ1-1, with D possibly TRBD1 on 5 matching bases. This CDR3 region has 15 residues. Trimming removed 1 base from V and 4 bases from J, with 13 bases in between. Germline loops: CDR1 MGHRA, CDR2 YSYEKL. In DNA form, the CDR3 reads TGCGCCAGCAGCCAAGTGGGGCTACAGAGCACTGAAGCTTTCTTT. As protein: CASSQVGLQSTEAFF.

This clone was counted only a few times. This same CDR3 is encoded by further DNA sequences in the sample. The chain recombines TRBV27 with TRBJ2-7; perhaps TRBD2 as D (6 bases). V was cut by 2 bases and J by 1 base, with 12 bases left in between. CDR1 is MNHEY and CDR2 is SMNVEV in the germline V gene (reference sequence). This CDR3 region has 15 residues. This chain's CDR3 is CASSLRAGRSYEQYF. The CDR3 DNA reads TGTGCCAGCAGTTTAAGAGCGGGTCGTTCCTACGAGCAGTACTTC.

V gene TRBV29-1 combines with J gene TRBJ2-7; TRBD2 matches at 11 bases. The germline CDR1 and CDR2 sequences are SQVTM and ANQGSEA. The CDR3 covers 13 residues. Germline trimming cut 5 bases from V and 3 bases from J; bases unmatched to any gene: 3. CDR3 sequence reads: CSVQGTSGYEQYF. As DNA, the CDR3 is TGCAGCGTTCAGGGGACTAGCGGCTACGAGCAGTACTTC.

This clone was counted once. V and J are TRBV5-1 and TRBJ1-4, with a tentative D call TRBD1 (5 bases). CDR1 SGHRS and CDR2 YFSETQ come from the germline V gene. Trimming removed 3 bases at V and 2 bases at J, with 8 bases between. The CDR3 runs 14 residues. Here the CDR3 reads CASSSGDTNEKLFF. DNA of the CDR3: TGCGCCAGCAGCTCGGGGGATACTAATGAAAAACTGTTTTTT.

This chain uses TRBV13 with TRBJ2-1, with 9 bases matching TRBD2. Germline lookup yields CDR1 PRHDT and CDR2 FYEKMQ (reference sequence). Germline trimming cut 4 bases from V and 5 bases from J; bases unmatched to any gene: 9. The CDR3 loop spans 16 amino acids. CDR3 nucleotides: TGTGCCAGCAGCTCGCTAACGACTAGCGGCCACAATGAGCAGTTCTTC. Translated: CASSSLTTSGHNEQFF. The full variable domain, its missing parts supplied by reference TRBV13 and TRBJ2-1, is AAGVIQSPRHLIKEKRETATLKCYPIPRHDTVYWYQQGPGQDPQFLISFYEKMQSDKGSIPDRFSAQQFSDYHSELNMSSLELGDSALYFCASSSLTTSGHNEQFFGPGTRLTVL.

This chain connects TRBV18 to TRBJ2-2; 10 nucleotides match TRBD1. Germline assignment: CDR1 KGHSH and CDR2 LQKENI. The CDR3 has 18 amino acids. V lost 1 base to trimming and J lost 0 bases; unmatched junction nucleotides: 5. The CDR3 loop reads CASSPRDRGLANTGELFF. The CDR3 DNA follows: TGTGCCAGCTCACCACGGGACAGGGGCCTAGCGAACACCGGGGAGCTGTTTTTT.

The rearrangement uses TRBV6-1 and TRBJ2-5; TRBD2 matches at 14 bases. Germline V lookup: CDR1 MNHNS, CDR2 SASEGT. The V and J ends lost 0 bases and 4 bases, in that order; junction bases with no gene match: 7. The CDR3 spans 18 residues. Here the CDR3 reads CASSEALRLAGGGETQYF. CDR3 in DNA: TGTGCCAGCAGTGAAGCGCTTCGACTAGCGGGGGGGGGAGAGACCCAGTACTTC.

The rearrangement joins TRBV3-1 (or the pseudogene TRBV3-2) to TRBJ1-6; TRBD1 is a possible D gene (5 bases). Germline-derived CDR1 and CDR2 are LGHDT and YNNKEL (reference sequence). The CDR3 is made up of 17 amino acids. Trimming stripped 1 base from V and 5 bases from J, with 15 bases between. The CDR3 nucleotides read TGTGCCAGCAGCCAAGGAGTGGCCGGGGGAGATAATTCACCCCTCCACTTT. This encodes CASSQGVAGGDNSPLHF.

The chain joins TRBV4-2 to TRBJ2-2; possible D gene TRBD1, 6 bases. The CDR3 extends over 17 amino acids. From germline, CDR1 is LGHNA and CDR2 YNFKEQ. Trimming cost V 2 bases and J 3 bases, with 16 bases left between them. The CDR3 reads CASSQTSGTMDTGELFF. DNA of the CDR3: TGTGCCAGCAGCCAAACCTCCGGGACAATGGACACCGGGGAGCTGTTTTTT.

V gene TRBV5-1 combines with J gene TRBJ1-1, with D maybe TRBD1 (5 bases). CDR1 and CDR2 (germline): SGHRS, YFSETQ. The CDR3 totals 12 residues. The V end lost 0 bases, the J end lost 10 bases, and 10 bases lay between the germline ends. This CDR3 is CASSLEGQGAFF. Written as DNA, the CDR3 is TGCGCCAGCAGCTTGGAAGGGCAGGGAGCTTTCTTT.

The chain uses TRBV21-1 and TRBJ2-7; the table's D call, TRBD1, was not checked against the DNA. TRBV21-1 is a pseudogene. This CDR3 region has 17 residues. The CDR3 here is CASSDLRTRRFRSEQYF. CDR3 DNA: TGTGCCAGCAGCGACCTGAGGACAAGGCGCTTCCGAAGCGAGCAGTACTTC.

J is TRBJ2-3 and V is TRBV7-9; the D is unclear. This CDR3 has 12 amino acids. Per the germline V gene, CDR1 is SEHNR and CDR2 is FQNEAQ (reference sequence). Deletions cut 4 bases from V and 6 bases from J, with 8 bases between. The CDR3 loop is CASSSLQDTQYF. The CDR3, as DNA: TGTGCCAGCAGCTCGTTGCAGGATACGCAGTATTTT.